Presented here are 3 T cell receptor beta chains from one specimen sequenced in a study of CD8 T cells in Susac syndrome. RNA was extracted with the RNeasy kit, and a quantity of 0.5 to 1 ug was reverse transcribed using random hexamers. TCRdb independently ran MiXCR on the immunoSEQ multiplex PCR reads; one entry per CDR3 protein. The data show 150,000 to 180,000 distinct CDR3 sequences, 85% to 95% seen once. Source material: CD8+ T cells from PBMCs. Receptors were obtained from a human donor with multiple sclerosis.

The chain uses TRBV6-4 and TRBJ1-1, with D hard to call. Germline V lookup: CDR1 MRHNA, CDR2 SNTAGT. The CDR3 extends over 13 amino acids. Trimming took 6 bases from V and 1 from J, leaving 9 bases between them. CDR3 protein: CASREGKNTEAFF. CDR3 in DNA: TGTGCCAGCAGAGAAGGGAAGAACACTGAAGCTTTCTTT.

The rearrangement uses TRBV12-5 and TRBJ1-1; 8 bases map to TRBD1. CDR1 LGHNT and CDR2 FRNRAP come from the germline V gene. Trimming removed 5 bases from V and 3 bases from J; junction bases left unmatched: 11. This CDR3 contains 16 residues. CDR3: CASGPGQGFMDTEAFF. The CDR3 DNA sequence: TGTGCTAGTGGTCCAGGACAGGGTTTCATGGACACTGAAGCTTTCTTT. The full variable domain, its missing parts supplied by reference TRBV12-5 and TRBJ1-1, is DARVTQTPRHKVTEMGQEVTMRCQPILGHNTVFWYRQTMMQGLELLAYFRNRAPLDDSGMPKDRFSAEMPDATLATLKIQPSEPRDSAVYFCASGPGQGFMDTEAFFGQGTRLTVV.

This chain joins TRBV7-9 and TRBJ2-7, with 11 bases aligning to TRBD1. The CDR3 is 17 residues long. The germline V gene has CDR1 SEHNR and CDR2 FQNEAQ (reference sequence). V dropped 4 bases and J dropped 2; count of bases not matched to a gene: 10. CDR3 residues: CASSSRDRGMLTYEQYF. CDR3 bases: TGTGCCAGCAGCTCCCGGGACAGGGGGATGCTAACCTACGAGCAGTACTTC.